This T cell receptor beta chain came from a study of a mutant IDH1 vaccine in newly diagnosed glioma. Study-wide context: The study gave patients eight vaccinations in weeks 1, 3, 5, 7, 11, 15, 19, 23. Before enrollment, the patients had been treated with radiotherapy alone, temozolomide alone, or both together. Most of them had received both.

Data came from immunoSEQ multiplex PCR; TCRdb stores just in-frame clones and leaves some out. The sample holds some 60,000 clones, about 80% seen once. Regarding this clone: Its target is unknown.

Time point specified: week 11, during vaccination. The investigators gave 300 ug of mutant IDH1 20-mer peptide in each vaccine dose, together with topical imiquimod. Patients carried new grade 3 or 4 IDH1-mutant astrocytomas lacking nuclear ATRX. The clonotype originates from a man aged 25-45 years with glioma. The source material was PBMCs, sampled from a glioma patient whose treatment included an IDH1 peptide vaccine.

CDR3 amino acids: CASSSGSPYEQYF. CDR3 nucleotide sequence: TGCGCCAGCAGCTCTGGGTCCCCCTACGAGCAGTACTTC. The V call is TRBV5-1, the J call TRBJ2-7; D not certain. The V and J ends lost 3 bases and 2 bases respectively, with 9 bases between them. The CDR3 length is 13 residues. Per germline, CDR1 SGHRS and CDR2 YFSETQ.